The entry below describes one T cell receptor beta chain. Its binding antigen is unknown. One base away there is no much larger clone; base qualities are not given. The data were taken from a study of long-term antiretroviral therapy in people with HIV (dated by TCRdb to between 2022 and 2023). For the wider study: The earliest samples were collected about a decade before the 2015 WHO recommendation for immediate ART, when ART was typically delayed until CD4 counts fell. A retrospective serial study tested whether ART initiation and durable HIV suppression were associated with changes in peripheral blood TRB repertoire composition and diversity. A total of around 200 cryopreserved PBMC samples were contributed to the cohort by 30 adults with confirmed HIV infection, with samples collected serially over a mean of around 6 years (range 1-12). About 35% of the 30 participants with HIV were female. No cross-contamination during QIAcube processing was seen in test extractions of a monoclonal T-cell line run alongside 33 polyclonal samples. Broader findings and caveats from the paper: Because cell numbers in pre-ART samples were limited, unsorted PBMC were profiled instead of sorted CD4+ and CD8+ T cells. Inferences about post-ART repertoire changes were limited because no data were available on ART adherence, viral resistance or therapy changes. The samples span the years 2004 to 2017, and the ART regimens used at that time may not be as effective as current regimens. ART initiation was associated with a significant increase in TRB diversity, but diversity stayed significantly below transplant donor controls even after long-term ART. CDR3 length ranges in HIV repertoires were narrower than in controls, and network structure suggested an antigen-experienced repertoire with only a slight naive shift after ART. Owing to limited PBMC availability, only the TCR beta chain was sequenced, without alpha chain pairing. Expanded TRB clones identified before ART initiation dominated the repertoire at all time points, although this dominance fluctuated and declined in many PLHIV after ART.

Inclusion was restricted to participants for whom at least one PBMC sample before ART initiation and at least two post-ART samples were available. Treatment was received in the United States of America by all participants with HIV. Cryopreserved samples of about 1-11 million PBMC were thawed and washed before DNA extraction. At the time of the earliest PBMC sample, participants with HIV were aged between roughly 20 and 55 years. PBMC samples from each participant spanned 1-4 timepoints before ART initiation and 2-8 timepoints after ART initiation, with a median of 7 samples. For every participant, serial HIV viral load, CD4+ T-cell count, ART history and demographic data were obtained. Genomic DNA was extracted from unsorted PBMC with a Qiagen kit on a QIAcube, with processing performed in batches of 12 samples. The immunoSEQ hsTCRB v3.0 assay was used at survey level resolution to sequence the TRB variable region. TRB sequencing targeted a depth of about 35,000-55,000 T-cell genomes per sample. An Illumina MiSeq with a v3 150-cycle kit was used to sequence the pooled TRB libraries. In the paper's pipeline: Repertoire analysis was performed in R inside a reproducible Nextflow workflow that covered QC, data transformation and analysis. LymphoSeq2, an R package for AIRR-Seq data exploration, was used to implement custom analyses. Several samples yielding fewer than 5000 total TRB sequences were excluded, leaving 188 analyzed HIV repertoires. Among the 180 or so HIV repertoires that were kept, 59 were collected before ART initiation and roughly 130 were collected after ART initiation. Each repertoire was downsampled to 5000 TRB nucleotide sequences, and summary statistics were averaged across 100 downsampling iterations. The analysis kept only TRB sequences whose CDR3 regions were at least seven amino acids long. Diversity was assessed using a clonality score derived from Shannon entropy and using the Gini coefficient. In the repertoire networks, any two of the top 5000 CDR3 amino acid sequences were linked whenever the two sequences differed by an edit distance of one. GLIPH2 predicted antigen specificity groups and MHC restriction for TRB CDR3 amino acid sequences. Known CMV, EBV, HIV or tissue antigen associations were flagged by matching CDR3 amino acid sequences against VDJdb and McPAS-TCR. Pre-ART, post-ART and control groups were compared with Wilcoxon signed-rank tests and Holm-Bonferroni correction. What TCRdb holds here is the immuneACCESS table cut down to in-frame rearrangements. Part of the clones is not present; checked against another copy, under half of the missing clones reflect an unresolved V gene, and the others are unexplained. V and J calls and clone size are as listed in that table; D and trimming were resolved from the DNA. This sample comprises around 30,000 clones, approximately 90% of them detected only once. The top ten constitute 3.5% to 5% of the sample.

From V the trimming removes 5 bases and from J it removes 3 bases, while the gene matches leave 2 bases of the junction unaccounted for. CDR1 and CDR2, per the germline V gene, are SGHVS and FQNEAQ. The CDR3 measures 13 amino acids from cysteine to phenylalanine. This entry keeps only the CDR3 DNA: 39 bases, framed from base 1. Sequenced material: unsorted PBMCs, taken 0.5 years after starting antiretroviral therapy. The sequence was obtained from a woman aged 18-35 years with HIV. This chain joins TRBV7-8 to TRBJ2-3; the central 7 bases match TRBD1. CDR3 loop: CASSTRGTDTQYF. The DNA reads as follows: TGTGCCAGCAGCACCAGGGGGACAGATACGCAGTATTTT.